These 29 T cell receptor beta chains were all obtained from the same sample, sequenced in a study of blood T cell repertoires in COVID-19. TCRdb's table, derived via immunoSEQ multiplex PCR, lists solely in-frame clones and lacks some. The sample has more than 150,000 clones, 90% seen once. Sequencing was done on a sample of peripheral blood. Receptor source: a man aged 45-65 years with acute or convalescent COVID-19.

This clone was observed once. The gene calls are TRBV9 and TRBJ1-4; D unclear. This CDR3 region has 13 residues. The germline V gene has CDR1 SGDLS and CDR2 YYNGEE. Deletions cut 0 bases from V and 11 bases from J, with 11 bases between. The CDR3 coding sequence is TGTGCCAGCAGCGTAGGACCAACCGGGAAACTGTTTTTT. It encodes CASSVGPTGKLFF.

The chain joins TRBV6-2 or TRBV6-3 to TRBJ1-1; D unclear. Germline CDR1 is MNHEY and CDR2 is SVGEGT. The V end lost 2 bases, the J end lost 1 base, and 11 bases lay between the germline ends. This CDR3 has 15 residues. The CDR3 sequence: CASSYESAGNTEAFF. As DNA, the CDR3 is TGTGCCAGCAGTTACGAGTCGGCAGGGAACACTGAAGCTTTCTTT.

In its sample, this clone was seen a few times. This chain joins TRBV9 and TRBJ1-1; D not certain. The germline V and J ends were trimmed by 1 base and 0 bases, with 10 bases remaining between them. CDR3 length: 15 residues. CDR1 is SGDLS and CDR2 is YYNGEE in the germline V gene. As DNA, the CDR3 is TGTGCCAGCAGCGTATTCGACACCTTGAACACTGAAGCTTTCTTT. Encoded protein: CASSVFDTLNTEAFF. The entire variable domain, with the rest obtained from reference TRBV9 and TRBJ1-1, is as follows: DSGVTQTPKHLITATGQRVTLRCSPRSGDLSVYWYQQSLDQGLQFLIQYYNGEERAKGNILERFSAQQFPDLHSELNLSSLELGDSALYFCASSVFDTLNTEAFFGQGTRLTVV.

The CDR3 spells CASSVGASGDYEQFF. The DNA for the CDR3 is TGTGCCAGCAGCGTAGGGGCTAGCGGGGACTACGAGCAGTTCTTC. The chain links TRBV9 to TRBJ2-1; the match to TRBD2 covers 9 bases. The germline V gene encodes CDR1 SGDLS and CDR2 YYNGEE. The CDR3 loop spans 15 amino acids. Trimming cost V 0 bases and J 10 bases; bases outside gene matches: 8.

The chain links TRBV28 to TRBJ2-2; perhaps TRBD2 as D (6 bases). CDR3 size: 15 residues. Between the trimmed V and J ends, which lost 2 bases and 4 bases, there was a span of 11 bases. CDR1 is MDHEN, CDR2 SYDVKM, per germline. The CDR3 DNA is TGTGCCAGCAGTTTAGGGGGGTGGTCCACCGGGGAGCTGTTTTTT. It codes for CASSLGGWSTGELFF.

This clone was seen a single time. The chain couples TRBV28 to TRBJ2-7; TRBD2 matches 9 bases. Trimming removed 1 base from V and 0 bases from J; junction bases left unmatched: 4. Germline values: CDR1 MDHEN, CDR2 SYDVKM. The CDR3 runs to 16 residues. The CDR3 sequence is CASSLFASGASYEQYF. In nucleotides, the CDR3 is TGTGCCAGCAGTTTATTTGCTAGCGGGGCCTCCTACGAGCAGTACTTC.

V is TRBV4-2 and J is TRBJ2-7; TRBD2 agrees at 7 bases. Per the germline V gene, CDR1 is LGHNA and CDR2 is YNFKEQ. CDR3 length: 14 amino acids. J lost 4 bases, V lost 1 base, and 4 bases had no gene match. The CDR3 here is CASSQVGGSYEQYF. CDR3 coding DNA: TGTGCCAGCAGCCAAGTAGGCGGGAGTTACGAGCAGTACTTC.

The V call is TRBV4-1, the J call TRBJ2-7; 8 bases match TRBD1. V gave up 0 bases and J gave up 0 bases; unmatched junction bases: 13. Germline values: CDR1 MGHRA, CDR2 YSYEKL. The CDR3 contains 19 residues. CDR3 loop: CASSQEPFSGGRSSYEQYF. The CDR3 DNA follows: TGCGCCAGCAGCCAAGAACCCTTCTCAGGGGGCAGGTCCTCCTACGAGCAGTACTTC.

The rearrangement links TRBV5-8 to TRBJ1-5; TRBD1 matches 8 bases. Per the germline V gene, CDR1 is SGHTS and CDR2 is YDEGEE. The V gene end was trimmed by 5 bases and the J gene end by 3 bases; junction bases not matched to a gene: 7. This CDR3 has 15 amino acids. CDR3 loop: CASRATGALNQPQHF. The DNA for the CDR3 is TGTGCCAGCAGGGCGACAGGGGCACTCAATCAGCCCCAGCATTTT.

This chain connects TRBV28 to TRBJ1-4; tentatively, D is TRBD1 (5 bases). V was cut by 5 bases and J by 6 bases, with 16 bases left in between. This CDR3 comprises 15 residues. Germline V lookup: CDR1 MDHEN, CDR2 SYDVKM. CDR3 nucleotide sequence: TGTGCCAGCAGTCAAGGGGCGGGGGGTTATGAAAAACTGTTTTTT. It codes for CASSQGAGGYEKLFF.

This clone was picked up one time. The rearrangement uses TRBV9 and TRBJ1-4, with D maybe TRBD1 (5 bases). CDR3 length: 14 amino acids. Germline V gives CDR1 SGDLS, CDR2 YYNGEE. The V end was cut by 3 bases, the J end by 4 bases, with 10 bases between. The CDR3 region has the DNA TGTGCCAGCAGCGGGGGCGGGAGTAATGAAAAACTGTTTTTT. Its protein product is CASSGGGSNEKLFF. The full variable domain, its missing parts supplied by reference TRBV9 and TRBJ1-4, is DSGVTQTPKHLITATGQRVTLRCSPRSGDLSVYWYQQSLDQGLQFLIQYYNGEERAKGNILERFSAQQFPDLHSELNLSSLELGDSALYFCASSGGGSNEKLFFGSGTQLSVL.

This rearrangement joins TRBV7-2 to TRBJ2-7; D gene unclear. Between the trimmed V and J ends, which lost 2 bases and 0 bases, there was a span of 8 bases. CDR3 length: 14 amino acids. Germline loops: CDR1 SGHTA, CDR2 FQGNSA. CDR3 sequence (DNA): TGTGCCAGCAGCTTATTGGCTAGCTCCTACGAGCAGTACTTC. As protein: CASSLLASSYEQYF.

The chain couples TRBV6-5 to TRBJ2-7; D is unresolved. This CDR3 spans 16 amino acids. V dropped 2 bases and J dropped 2 bases, with 16 bases sitting between them. From germline, CDR1 is MNHEY and CDR2 SVGAGI. CDR3 coding DNA: TGTGCCAGCAGTTACGGAGTGCGTCTTGGCGCCTACGAGCAGTACTTC. Residues: CASSYGVRLGAYEQYF.

V usage is TRBV12-3 or TRBV12-4 and J usage is TRBJ1-1; 7 bases are shared with TRBD1. The V gene end was trimmed by 7 bases and the J gene end by 1 base; junction bases not matched to a gene: 3. CDR3 length: 13 amino acids. CDR3 sequence reads: CASKYRGNTEAFF. Written as DNA, the CDR3 is TGTGCCAGCAAGTACAGGGGGAACACTGAAGCTTTCTTT.

V usage is TRBV28 and J usage is TRBJ2-1, with 7 bases fitting TRBD2. V was clipped by 4 bases and J by 4 bases; unmatched bases: 4. Germline V gene data show CDR1 as MDHEN and CDR2 as SYDVKM. The CDR3 runs to 14 residues. The DNA of the CDR3 is TGTGCCAGCAGTTATGCTAGCGGATACAATGAGCAGTTCTTC. It yields the protein CASSYASGYNEQFF.

This chain links TRBV5-1 with TRBJ2-5, with TRBD1 identical over 7 bases. The CDR3 contains 14 residues. With 0 bases clipped from V and 5 bases from J, the junction kept 4 bases outside the gene matches. The germline gives CDR1 SGHRS, CDR2 YFSETQ. The CDR3 reads CASSLAPRGETQYF. The DNA of the CDR3 is TGCGCCAGCAGCTTGGCCCCCAGGGGGGAGACCCAGTACTTC.

The rearrangement joins TRBV28 to TRBJ1-4; 11 nucleotides align to TRBD1. The V segment lost 2 bases and the J segment 0 bases; nucleotides outside the gene matches: 2. CDR3 size: 17 residues. Germline CDR1 MDHEN, CDR2 SYDVKM. This chain's CDR3 is CASSLKGQGATNEKLFF. The CDR3 DNA reads as TGTGCCAGCAGTTTAAAGGGACAGGGGGCAACTAATGAAAAACTGTTTTTT.

The sample holds one count of this clone. The chain carries TRBV5-1 and TRBJ2-5; unclear D gene. From germline, CDR1 is SGHRS and CDR2 YFSETQ. The CDR3 runs to 14 residues. The germline V and J ends were trimmed by 4 bases and 5 bases, with 15 bases remaining between them. DNA of the CDR3: TGCGCCAGCAGCAGGCTAGGCCAGTCCGAGACCCAGTACTTC. Residues: CASSRLGQSETQYF.

V gene TRBV5-4 combines with J gene TRBJ1-1, with D uncertain. Per the germline V gene, CDR1 is SGHNT and CDR2 is YYREEE (reference sequence). CDR3 length: 15 residues. The V and J ends lost 0 bases and 0 bases respectively, with 9 bases between them. The CDR3, as DNA: TGTGCCAGCAGCTTGGGCAGCGCTGTGAACACTGAAGCTTTCTTT. Translation: CASSLGSAVNTEAFF.

J is TRBJ2-2 and V is TRBV7-8; D remains unclear. The CDR3 length is 17 residues. The V end was cut by 7 bases, the J end by 1 base, with 19 bases between. CDR1 is SGHVS and CDR2 is FQNEAQ in the germline V gene. The CDR3 loop is CASTRIGGLRNTGELFF. CDR3 DNA: TGTGCCAGCACCCGGATCGGCGGTCTCCGGAACACCGGGGAGCTGTTTTTT. Full variable domain (missing parts from reference TRBV7-8 and TRBJ2-2): GAGVSQSPRYKVAKRGQDVALRCDPISGHVSLFWYQQALGQGPEFLTYFQNEAQLDKSGLPSDRFFAERPEGSVSTLKIQRTQQEDSAVYLCASTRIGGLRNTGELFFGEGSRLTVL.

The V call is TRBV6-5, the J call TRBJ2-6; weak D call: TRBD2 (5 bases). The germline V and J ends were trimmed by 6 bases and 0 bases, with 6 bases remaining between them. The CDR3 runs 14 residues. CDR1 is MNHEY and CDR2 is SVGAGI in the germline V gene. The CDR3 is CASREGSGANVLTF. The CDR3 coding sequence is TGTGCCAGCAGAGAGGGCTCTGGGGCCAACGTCCTGACTTTC.

The CDR3 region is CASSRLGTMNTEAFF. The DNA of the CDR3 is TGCGCCAGCAGCCGCCTGGGGACAATGAACACTGAAGCTTTCTTT. The genes are TRBV5-1 and TRBJ1-1, with D perhaps TRBD1 (6 bases). CDR3 length: 15 residues. Germline CDR1 SGHRS, CDR2 YFSETQ. The V gene lost 4 bases and the J gene lost 0 bases, with 13 bases spanning the gap.

Of note for this clone: The sample has other DNA sequences that encode this CDR3 too. The chain employs TRBV27 and TRBJ1-2; 10 positions match TRBD1. The CDR3 loop spans 15 amino acids. The germline V gene has CDR1 MNHEY and CDR2 SMNVEV (reference sequence). Trimming removed 3 bases from V and 2 bases from J; junction bases left unmatched: 3. As DNA, the CDR3 is TGTGCCAGCAGTTTGTCGACAGGGGGCAACTATGGCTACACCTTC. It encodes CASSLSTGGNYGYTF.

The chain has TRBV21-1 and TRBJ1-2. TRBV21-1 is a pseudogene. The CDR3 contains 15 residues. CDR3 in DNA: TGTGCCAGCATACATCCGCGAAGAGGAGCTTATGGCTACACCTTC. Translated, it gives CASIHPRRGAYGYTF.

The chain couples TRBV19 to TRBJ2-7, with 8 bases matching TRBD1. Germline lookup yields CDR1 LNHDA and CDR2 SQIVND (reference sequence). This CDR3 is built from 13 residues. The V and J ends lost 3 bases and 7 bases, in that order; junction bases with no gene match: 5. CDR3 in amino acids: CASSMGQAWEQYF. The CDR3 bases are TGTGCCAGTAGTATGGGACAGGCCTGGGAGCAGTACTTC.

V and J are TRBV19 and TRBJ1-2, with no clear D. CDR1 LNHDA and CDR2 SQIVND come from the germline V gene (reference sequence). Trimming took 6 bases from V and 4 from J, leaving 15 bases between them. This CDR3 region has 14 residues. The DNA of the CDR3 is TGTGCCAGTAGGACCGACCTGCGCGGCTATGGCTACACCTTC. Protein product: CASRTDLRGYGYTF.

The chain couples TRBV6-2 or TRBV6-3 to TRBJ1-1, with unresolved D. Germline assignment: CDR1 MNHEY and CDR2 SVGEGT. CDR3 length: 14 residues. V was shortened by 4 bases and J by 1 base, with 10 bases between the two germline ends. The CDR3 reads CASSSALTNTEAFF. CDR3 coding DNA: TGTGCCAGCAGTTCAGCGCTAACGAACACTGAAGCTTTCTTT.

The rearrangement uses TRBV27 and TRBJ2-1; 9 bases align to TRBD2. Germline assignment: CDR1 MNHEY and CDR2 SMNVEV (reference sequence). The V segment lost 4 bases and the J segment 9 bases; nucleotides outside the gene matches: 10. The CDR3 sequence is 15 residues long. The DNA of the CDR3 is TGTGCCAGCAGTTCCCGTAGACTAGCGGAGGGTGAGCAGTTCTTC. Its translation is CASSSRRLAEGEQFF.

The chain combines TRBV7-9 with TRBJ2-7; D possibly corresponds to TRBD1 (6 bases). Germline loops: CDR1 SEHNR, CDR2 FQNEAQ (reference sequence). The CDR3 runs 12 residues. Trimming shortened V by 5 bases and J by 6 bases, and 11 bases separated the two germline ends. In DNA, the CDR3 is TGTGCCAGCAGCCCCAAACAGGGCGAGCAGTACGTC. As protein: CASSPKQGEQYV.